Below are 27 T cell receptor beta chains sequenced from a single sample in a study of T cells in Graves' hyperthyroidism and ophthalmopathy. The CDR3 regions of TCR beta were amplified from RNA transcripts. The TCR CDR3 first-round RT-PCR relied on the HTBI primer set. TCRdb fed the multiplex PCR reads into MiXCR, producing one record per CDR3 protein. The sample has hundreds of thousands of distinct CDR3 sequences, about 14% seen once. Sequenced material: blood. The receptors here all came from a woman under 30 with Graves' hyperthyroidism.

The sample holds many counts of this clonotype. This chain connects TRBV2 to TRBJ2-4; D is perhaps TRBD2 (6 bases). Germline CDR1 SNHLY, CDR2 FYNNEI. There are 14 residues in the CDR3. V dropped 1 base and J dropped 8 bases, with 12 bases sitting between them. The CDR3 bases are TGTGCCAGCAGTGAAGGGGGGGTAATGGACATTCAGTACTTC. It codes for CASSEGGVMDIQYF.

V and J are TRBV7-4 and TRBJ2-1; 7 nucleotides align to TRBD1. Trimming removed 4 bases from V and 0 bases from J; junction bases left unmatched: 6. The CDR3 is made up of 16 amino acids. Germline V gene data show CDR1 as SGHVT and CDR2 as SQSDAQ. CDR3 amino acids: CASSSTGTASYNEQFF. The CDR3, as DNA: TGTGCCAGCAGCTCCACCGGGACAGCCTCCTACAATGAGCAGTTCTTC.

This clonotype was seen a few times. V gene TRBV6-1 combines with J gene TRBJ2-7; TRBD2 agrees at 8 bases. CDR3 length: 16 residues. J was trimmed by 0 bases and V by 5 bases; bases with no gene match: 9. Germline V gene lookup returns CDR1 MNHNS and CDR2 SASEGT. The CDR3 DNA sequence: TGTGCCAGCAGTCGAGGAACTAGCGGAGCCTCCTACGAGCAGTACTTC. Encoded protein: CASSRGTSGASYEQYF.

This clonotype showed up many times. The chain uses TRBV9 and TRBJ1-2; D remains ambiguous. The length of the CDR3 is 15 residues. The V gene lost 4 bases and the J gene lost 4 bases, with 17 bases spanning the gap. Germline V gene sequence: CDR1 SGDLS, CDR2 YYNGEE. The CDR3 region has the DNA TGTGCCAGCAGCCCGGGCTTCGGAATAGGCTATGGCTACACCTTC. Translating gives CASSPGFGIGYGYTF. Full variable domain (missing parts from reference TRBV9 and TRBJ1-2): DSGVTQTPKHLITATGQRVTLRCSPRSGDLSVYWYQQSLDQGLQFLIQYYNGEERAKGNILERFSAQQFPDLHSELNLSSLELGDSALYFCASSPGFGIGYGYTFGSGTRLTVV.

The J gene is TRBJ2-1, the V gene TRBV5-6; TRBD1 matches at 7 bases. TRBJ2-7 matches the DNA end more closely, so the J call is doubtful. Looked up from germline, CDR1 is SGHDT and CDR2 is YYEEEE. The CDR3 length is 15 residues. The CDR3 loop is CASSFGQELYNEQYF. CDR3 DNA sequence: TGTGCCAGCAGTTTTGGACAGGAACTCTACAATGAGCAGTACTTC.

The chain uses TRBV7-9 and TRBJ2-3; D might be TRBD1 (5 bases). CDR1 SEHNR and CDR2 FQNEAQ come from the germline V gene (reference sequence). This CDR3 region has 13 residues. The V end was cut by 5 bases, the J end by 4 bases, with 10 bases between. The chain's CDR3 is CASSVDSADTQYF. The CDR3 bases are TGTGCCAGCAGCGTCGACAGCGCAGATACGCAGTATTTT.

The J gene is TRBJ2-5, the V gene TRBV6-5; D gene uncertain. V lost 2 bases, J lost 5 bases, and 6 bases lay in between. The CDR3 totals 12 residues. The germline V gene encodes CDR1 MNHEY and CDR2 SVGAGI. In nucleotides, the CDR3 is TGTGCCAGCAGTTACGGTATGGAGACCCAGTACTTC. Translated: CASSYGMETQYF.

The chain couples TRBV11-1 to TRBJ2-7; D remains unclear. The CDR3 is made up of 17 amino acids. Germline CDR1 SGHAT, CDR2 FQDESV (reference sequence). Trimming left V 3 bases short and J 0 bases short, with 18 bases between. CDR3 sequence (DNA): TGTGCCAGCAGCTTCGGCTCCCCCACCCGACGCTCCTACGAGCAGTACTTC. Protein sequence: CASSFGSPTRRSYEQYF.

This clonotype was seen a handful of times. The CDR3 DNA is TGTGCCAGCAGCTTAGGCAAGGGGAATCAGCCCCAGCATTTT. Its translation: CASSLGKGNQPQHF. This chain uses TRBV7-2 with TRBJ1-5; TRBD1 is a possible D gene (5 bases). V lost 1 base and J 4 bases, leaving 8 bases between the germline ends. CDR1 is SGHTA, CDR2 FQGNSA, per germline. This CDR3 is built from 14 residues.

This clonotype was picked up many times. The chain couples TRBV20-1 to TRBJ2-3; D is uncertain. The CDR3 has 14 residues. V was clipped by 3 bases and J by 2 bases, with 12 bases between them. Germline V CDR1 and CDR2: DFQATT, SNEGSKA (reference sequence). The CDR3 sequence is CSARWRGDTDTQYF. CDR3 in DNA: TGCAGTGCTAGGTGGAGAGGAGACACAGATACGCAGTATTTT.

This chain connects TRBV5-1 to TRBJ2-7; 8 nucleotides align to TRBD2. The CDR3 is 15 residues long. J lost 5 bases, V lost 2 bases, and 9 bases had no gene match. Germline CDR1 is SGHRS and CDR2 is YFSETQ. CDR3 DNA: TGCGCCAGCAGCTTCGGAGCGGGAGTATCCGACGAGCAGTACTTC. Its protein product is CASSFGAGVSDEQYF.

The chain joins TRBV27 to TRBJ1-2, with TRBD1 matching over 8 bases. The CDR3 consists of 14 residues. The junction had 7 bases not matched to a gene; V was cut back by 5 bases and J by 5 bases. CDR1 is MNHEY and CDR2 is SMNVEV in the germline V gene (reference sequence). The CDR3 here is CASSADRGIYGYTF. The CDR3 coding sequence is TGTGCCAGCAGTGCCGACAGGGGAATATATGGCTACACCTTC.

This clonotype was observed at least ten times. This chain uses TRBV6-5 with TRBJ2-3; the match to TRBD2 covers 12 bases. V dropped 2 bases and J dropped 2; count of bases not matched to a gene: 2. The germline gives CDR1 MNHEY, CDR2 SVGAGI. The CDR3 runs to 16 residues. CDR3 region: CASSYASGRATDTQYF. The CDR3 DNA reads as TGTGCCAGCAGTTACGCTAGCGGGAGGGCCACAGATACGCAGTATTTT.

This clonotype was recorded at least ten times. The V and J genes are TRBV11-2 and TRBJ1-6; the D gene is possibly TRBD1 (6 bases). The V and J ends lost 4 bases and 7 bases respectively, with 8 bases between them. Per the germline V gene, CDR1 is SGHAT and CDR2 is FQNNGV. This CDR3 has 13 residues. CDR3 nucleotides: TGTGCCAGCAGCTCCGGACAGAATTCACCCCTCCACTTT. This sequence encodes CASSSGQNSPLHF.

This clonotype was recorded at least ten times. The chain carries TRBV28 and TRBJ2-7; the D gene is possibly TRBD2 (6 bases). V dropped 6 bases and J dropped 0 bases, with 12 bases sitting between them. Looked up from germline, CDR1 is MDHEN and CDR2 is SYDVKM. The CDR3 covers 14 residues. The CDR3 coding sequence is TGTGCCAGCAGCCTCGGCGGGGTCTCCTACGAGCAGTACTTC. Residues: CASSLGGVSYEQYF. Full variable domain (outside the CDR3, taken from reference TRBV28 and TRBJ2-7): DVKVTQSSRYLVKRTGEKVFLECVQDMDHENMFWYRQDPGLGLRLIYFSYDVKMKEKGDIPEGYSVSREKKERFSLILESASTNQTSMYLCASSLGGVSYEQYFGPGTRLTVT.

This clonotype was detected a few times. The V call is TRBV6-1, the J call TRBJ2-7, with 8 bases that match TRBD1. Germline assignment: CDR1 MNHNS and CDR2 SASEGT. The CDR3 totals 15 residues. V lost 6 bases, J lost 1 base, and 8 bases stayed unmatched. The CDR3 spells CASRQQGVVSYEQYF. CDR3 DNA sequence: TGTGCCAGCAGACAACAGGGGGTTGTTTCCTACGAGCAGTACTTC.

The genes are TRBV6-2 or TRBV6-3 and TRBJ2-2; 7 bases align to TRBD2. Trimming cost V 6 bases and J 3 bases; bases outside gene matches: 7. In germline, CDR1 is MNHEY, CDR2 SVGEGT. This CDR3 is 15 amino acids long. The CDR3 loop reads CASSSRTRDTGELFF. The CDR3 DNA follows: TGTGCCAGCAGCTCAAGGACTAGGGACACCGGGGAGCTGTTTTTT.

This clonotype was detected many times. This chain connects TRBV2 to TRBJ2-7; maybe TRBD2 (5 bases). The V end was cut by 6 bases, the J end by 5 bases, with 17 bases between. CDR3 length: 14 amino acids. From germline, CDR1 is SNHLY and CDR2 FYNNEI. The CDR3 sequence: CASSDPGMGHEQYF. The CDR3 bases are TGTGCCAGCAGCGATCCGGGAATGGGCCACGAGCAGTACTTC. Filled out from reference TRBV2 and TRBJ2-7, the complete variable domain reads EPEVTQTPSHQVTQMGQEVILRCVPISNHLYFYWYRQILGQKVEFLVSFYNNEISEKSEIFDDQFSVERPDGSNFTLKIRSTKLEDSAMYFCASSDPGMGHEQYFGPGTRLTVT.

The genes are TRBV5-5 and TRBJ1-6; D remains unclear. Germline V gene sequence: CDR1 SGHKS, CDR2 YYEKEE (reference sequence). Trimming removed 0 bases at V and 6 bases at J, with 16 bases between. The CDR3 covers 17 residues. CDR3 in amino acids: CASSLAYQQRTNSPLHF. The CDR3 DNA is TGTGCCAGCAGCTTGGCCTATCAACAGCGTACTAATTCACCCCTCCACTTT.

This clonotype has ten or more counts. The V gene is TRBV11-2, the J gene TRBJ1-1; D is unresolved. The germline V gene encodes CDR1 SGHAT and CDR2 FQNNGV. The CDR3 contains 17 residues. V lost 3 bases and J 0 bases, leaving 17 bases between the germline ends. Here the CDR3 DNA reads TGTGCCAGCAGCTTCAACCCAAGCCGGTCAGTGAACACTGAAGCTTTCTTT. This codes for CASSFNPSRSVNTEAFF.

This clonotype was seen ten or more times. This chain uses TRBV5-6 with TRBJ1-1; the D is unclear. Germline CDR1 reads SGHDT; CDR2 reads YYEEEE. The CDR3 extends over 13 amino acids. V lost 0 bases, J lost 6 bases, and 9 bases lay in between. CDR3 in amino acids: CASSLAAGAEAFF. The CDR3 nucleotides are TGTGCCAGCAGCTTGGCGGCGGGCGCTGAAGCTTTCTTT. Supplemented by reference TRBV5-6 and TRBJ1-1, the full variable domain reads DAGVTQSPTHLIKTRGQQVTLRCSPKSGHDTVSWYQQALGQGPQFIFQYYEEEERQRGNFPDRFSGHQFPNYSSELNVNALLLGDSALYLCASSLAAGAEAFFGQGTRLTVV.

A few counts support this clonotype. The chain employs TRBV6-1 and TRBJ1-5; D unresolved. The CDR3 has 15 residues. The germline V gene has CDR1 MNHNS and CDR2 SASEGT. The germline V and J ends were trimmed by 5 bases and 2 bases, with 13 bases remaining between them. CDR3 amino acids: CASSTTARGNQPQHF. Here the CDR3 DNA reads TGTGCCAGCAGTACTACAGCGAGGGGCAATCAGCCCCAGCATTTT.

This clonotype was recorded at least ten times. The chain uses TRBV20-1 and TRBJ2-7, with D uncertain. Germline V CDR1 and CDR2: DFQATT, SNEGSKA (reference sequence). The CDR3 totals 12 residues. V dropped 1 base and J dropped 3 bases, with 7 bases sitting between them. The CDR3 DNA sequence: TGCAGTGCTAGAGGCCTTGTCTACGAGCAGTACTTC. Encoded protein: CSARGLVYEQYF.

This clonotype was picked up a small number of times. V gene TRBV20-1 combines with J gene TRBJ2-7; D is undetermined. V shed 3 bases and J shed 3 bases, with 9 bases lying between them. The length of the CDR3 is 12 residues. CDR1 is DFQATT, CDR2 SNEGSKA, per germline (reference sequence). CDR3 region: CSARNSIYEQYF. The CDR3 coding sequence is TGCAGTGCTAGGAACAGCATCTACGAGCAGTACTTC.

This clonotype was seen many times. V is TRBV4-1 and J is TRBJ2-7, with no clear D. V gave up 1 base and J gave up 2 bases, with 6 bases separating them. Germline loops: CDR1 MGHRA, CDR2 YSYEKL. The CDR3 covers 13 residues. The CDR3 nucleotides are TGCGCCAGCAGCCAAGTAGGAGCCTACGAGCAGTACTTC. It codes for CASSQVGAYEQYF.

This clonotype was picked up many times. The V call is TRBV29-1, the J call TRBJ1-1; D may be TRBD1 (6 bases). Looked up from germline, CDR1 is SQVTM and CDR2 is ANQGSEA. V was clipped by 3 bases and J by 8 bases, with 10 bases between them. CDR3 length: 11 amino acids. In DNA, the CDR3 is TGCAGCGTTGATTCCGGACAGGAAGCTTTCTTT. Amino acid sequence: CSVDSGQEAFF.

This clonotype was recorded at least ten times. The V call is TRBV12-3 or TRBV12-4, the J call TRBJ2-3; no clear D gene. Trimming left V 7 bases short and J 2 bases short, with 7 bases between. The CDR3 has 12 amino acids. CDR3 nucleotides: TGTGCCAGCACTCGTATCACAGATACGCAGTATTTT. It codes for CASTRITDTQYF.